The next 20 T cell receptor beta chains were all read from a single sample in a study of blood T cells in healthy people across ages. PCR was performed a second time for 7 to 11 cycles using a sample-barcoded 5' primer and a J-beta primer mix. TCRdb re-analysed the 5' RACE reads in MiXCR, keeping a single row per CDR3 protein. The sample holds roughly 1,500,000 distinct CDR3 sequences, roughly 30% seen once. Sequencing was carried out using blood. These receptors were obtained from a woman in her twenties or thirties in good health.

This clonotype occurred a few times. This sequence joins TRBV5-1 and TRBJ2-7; weak D call: TRBD2 (6 bases). CDR1 is SGHRS and CDR2 is YFSETQ in the germline V gene. The CDR3 runs 15 residues. The CDR3 region is CASGTDPAGPYEQYF. The CDR3 DNA sequence: TGCGCGAGCGGAACAGACCCAGCGGGTCCCTACGAGCAGTACTTC.

This clonotype has just a few counts. The chain uses TRBV3-1 and TRBJ2-7; possible D gene TRBD2, 6 bases. The DNA end lines up better with TRBJ2-5; the J call may be wrong. The CDR3 length is 13 residues. Looked up from germline, CDR1 is LGHDT and CDR2 is YNNKEL (reference sequence). The CDR3 region is CASSQLATETQYF. In DNA form, the CDR3 reads TGTGCCAGCAGCCAGCTAGCGACGGAGACCCAGTACTTC.

This clonotype has a count of ten or more. The CDR3 nucleotides are TGTGCCAGCAGTTTATCCGTGGGAGGGCCTTACTACGAGCAGTACTTC. This sequence encodes CASSLSVGGPYYEQYF. The V gene is TRBV27, the J gene TRBJ2-7; TRBD2 agrees at 7 bases. The CDR3 loop spans 16 amino acids. V gave up 0 bases and J gave up 3 bases; unmatched junction bases: 8. CDR1 and CDR2 (germline): MNHEY, SMNVEV (reference sequence).

The gene calls are TRBV29-1 and TRBJ1-2; 9 bases are shared with TRBD1. Germline CDR1 and CDR2: SQVTM and ANQGSEA. Trimming cost V 5 bases and J 9 bases; bases outside gene matches: 7. The CDR3 totals 12 residues. The CDR3 here is CSVWGQGDSYTF. The DNA of the CDR3 is TGCAGCGTTTGGGGACAGGGTGACAGCTACACCTTC.

Points on this clonotype: The junction departs from germline at one end; a sequencing error may be responsible. The V call is TRBV5-1, the J call TRBJ2-2; 10 nucleotides align to TRBD2. CDR3 length: 16 amino acids. Germline-derived CDR1 and CDR2 are SGHRS and YFSETQ. The CDR3: CASSLLAGENTGERFF. In DNA, the CDR3 is TGCGCCAGCAGCTTGCTAGCGGGGGAGAACACCGGGGAGCGGTTTTTT.

V usage is TRBV11-2 and J usage is TRBJ2-7; D is possibly TRBD1 (6 bases). Trimming removed 2 bases from V and 2 bases from J, with 13 bases in between. CDR1 SGHAT and CDR2 FQNNGV come from the germline V gene. The CDR3 extends over 15 amino acids. CDR3 region: CASSLTNRAPYEQYF. In DNA form, the CDR3 reads TGTGCCAGCAGCTTAACCAACAGGGCGCCCTACGAGCAGTACTTC.

This sequence joins TRBV29-1 and TRBJ1-2; 11 bases line up with TRBD1. Germline V gene data show CDR1 as SQVTM and CDR2 as ANQGSEA. J gave up 8 bases and V 3 bases, and 5 bases lay outside the gene matches. The CDR3 loop spans 13 amino acids. In DNA, the CDR3 is TGCAGCGTTGATGAGGACAGGGGGCTCGGCTACACCTTC. Amino acids: CSVDEDRGLGYTF.

This clonotype was observed at least ten times. The V gene is TRBV20-1, the J gene TRBJ1-2; D not certain. Germline V gene sequence: CDR1 DFQATT, CDR2 SNEGSKA (reference sequence). This CDR3 contains 13 residues. The V and J ends lost 5 bases and 0 bases respectively, with 10 bases between them. The CDR3 nucleotides read TGCAGTGCTGTGGATAACGCTAACTATGGCTACACCTTC. Translated, it gives CSAVDNANYGYTF.

The chain uses TRBV20-1 and TRBJ2-2, with 11 bases that match TRBD2. Germline-derived CDR1 and CDR2 are DFQATT and SNEGSKA (reference sequence). The V gene end was trimmed by 3 bases and the J gene end by 6 bases; junction bases not matched to a gene: 3. The CDR3 runs to 14 residues. The CDR3 region has the DNA TGCAGTGCTAGCTCTAGCGGGGGGTCCGGGGAGCTGTTTTTT. Its protein is CSASSSGGSGELFF.

The chain employs TRBV7-2 and TRBJ2-4; D call uncertain. CDR1 is SGHTA, CDR2 FQGNSA, per germline. CDR3 length equals 16 residues. V lost 1 base to trimming and J lost 0 bases, with 10 bases between them. DNA for the CDR3: TGTGCCAGCAGCTTAGAGGTATCTCTAGCCAAAAACATTCAGTACTTC. Protein product: CASSLEVSLAKNIQYF. Combining the CDR3 with reference TRBV7-2 and TRBJ2-4 gives the whole variable domain GAGVSQSPSNKVTEKGKDVELRCDPISGHTALYWYRQSLGQGLEFLIYFQGNSAPDKSGLPSDRFSAERTGGSVSTLTIQRTQQEDSAVYLCASSLEVSLAKNIQYFGAGTRLSVL.

With regard to this clonotype: A much larger clone sits a single nucleotide away, making a read error possible. This rearrangement joins TRBV6-5 to TRBJ1-2; unclear D gene. V gave up 6 bases and J gave up 4 bases, with 15 bases separating them. Germline V lookup: CDR1 MNHEY, CDR2 SVGAGI. This CDR3 comprises 14 residues. DNA for the CDR3: TGTGCCAGCAGCTCGGGAAGGGCTAGCTATGGCTACACCTTC. Residues: CASSSGRASYGYTF.

This clonotype appeared a single time. This rearrangement joins TRBV5-1 to TRBJ1-1, with D maybe TRBD1 (6 bases). The CDR3 covers 15 residues. V was shortened by 0 bases and J by 3 bases, with 12 bases between the two germline ends. CDR1 is SGHRS and CDR2 is YFSETQ in the germline V gene. Written as DNA, the CDR3 is TGCGCCAGCAGCTTGGTAGGGGGGTCGGACACTGAAGCTTTCTTT. Translated, it gives CASSLVGGSDTEAFF.

This clonotype was found a few times. This rearrangement joins TRBV2 to TRBJ2-7; the D gene is possibly TRBD2 (6 bases). The CDR3 runs to 19 residues. Germline V CDR1 and CDR2: SNHLY, FYNNEI. Trimming shortened V by 1 base and J by 6 bases, and 28 bases separated the two germline ends. The CDR3 protein is CASSEGPSAYTGRYVEQYF. CDR3 nucleotide sequence: TGTGCCAGCAGTGAAGGCCCTAGCGCTTATACCGGGCGGTACGTCGAGCAGTACTTC.

This clonotype was found a few times. The rearrangement links TRBV20-1 to TRBJ2-1; 7 nucleotides align to TRBD2. This CDR3 region has 15 residues. Trimming cost V 1 base and J 1 base; bases outside gene matches: 4. Per germline, CDR1 DFQATT and CDR2 SNEGSKA (reference sequence). The CDR3 region is CSARVQRGSYNEQFF. In nucleotides, the CDR3 is TGCAGTGCTAGAGTCCAGCGGGGTTCCTACAATGAGCAGTTCTTC.

This clonotype was seen more than once but under ten times. This chain connects TRBV20-1 to TRBJ2-2, with a tentative D call TRBD2 (5 bases). Between the trimmed V and J ends, which lost 5 bases and 7 bases, there was a span of 8 bases. The CDR3 length is 11 residues. Germline CDR1 and CDR2: DFQATT and SNEGSKA (reference sequence). CDR3 amino acids: CSAGLDGELFF. The CDR3, as DNA: TGCAGTGCTGGACTGGACGGGGAGCTGTTTTTT.

This clonotype was seen more than once but under ten times. The V gene is TRBV5-1, the J gene TRBJ2-1; D possibly uses TRBD1 or TRBD2 (5 bases each). The length of the CDR3 is 14 residues. Germline lookup yields CDR1 SGHRS and CDR2 YFSETQ. V lost 4 bases, J lost 8 bases, and 16 bases lay in between. CDR3 bases: TGCGCCAGCAGCACCGCCGGGACCCCGGATGAGCAGTTCTTC. This translates into CASSTAGTPDEQFF.

The chain employs TRBV28 and TRBJ1-5; 10 nucleotides agree with TRBD1. The V and J ends lost 3 bases and 6 bases, in that order; junction bases with no gene match: 8. Germline CDR1 and CDR2: MDHEN and SYDVKM. This CDR3 contains 16 residues. DNA of the CDR3: TGTGCCAGCAGTTTTGCTACCGGGACAGGGGTTCAGCCCCAGCATTTT. Translated, it gives CASSFATGTGVQPQHF.

This clonotype has ten or more counts. The chain employs TRBV29-1 and TRBJ2-1; D is ambiguous. The CDR3 loop spans 15 amino acids. CDR1 is SQVTM and CDR2 is ANQGSEA in the germline V gene. With 7 bases removed from V and 0 bases from J, the gap between germline ends came to 16 bases. CDR3: CSAPLIGISYNEQFF. The CDR3 DNA reads as TGCAGCGCGCCACTGATAGGGATCTCCTACAATGAGCAGTTCTTC.

The rearrangement links TRBV10-1 to TRBJ2-1; perhaps TRBD1 as D (6 bases). V was shortened by 2 bases and J by 9 bases, with 17 bases between the two germline ends. The CDR3 consists of 15 residues. Germline CDR1 is WNHNN and CDR2 is SYGVQD (reference sequence). CDR3 amino acids: CASSEVSGTSGEQFF. The CDR3 nucleotides are TGCGCCAGCAGTGAGGTCTCAGGGACATCGGGTGAGCAGTTCTTC.

Only a few counts were recorded for this clonotype. The chain links TRBV20-1 to TRBJ2-7, with D perhaps TRBD1 or TRBD2 (5 bases each). The CDR3 totals 14 residues. The V end lost 6 bases, the J end lost 6 bases, and 21 bases lay between the germline ends. Per the germline V gene, CDR1 is DFQATT and CDR2 is SNEGSKA (reference sequence). The DNA for the CDR3 is TGCAGTGCCACCCCGGGACCCCGAAGGGGCGAGCAGTACTTC. Translating gives CSATPGPRRGEQYF.